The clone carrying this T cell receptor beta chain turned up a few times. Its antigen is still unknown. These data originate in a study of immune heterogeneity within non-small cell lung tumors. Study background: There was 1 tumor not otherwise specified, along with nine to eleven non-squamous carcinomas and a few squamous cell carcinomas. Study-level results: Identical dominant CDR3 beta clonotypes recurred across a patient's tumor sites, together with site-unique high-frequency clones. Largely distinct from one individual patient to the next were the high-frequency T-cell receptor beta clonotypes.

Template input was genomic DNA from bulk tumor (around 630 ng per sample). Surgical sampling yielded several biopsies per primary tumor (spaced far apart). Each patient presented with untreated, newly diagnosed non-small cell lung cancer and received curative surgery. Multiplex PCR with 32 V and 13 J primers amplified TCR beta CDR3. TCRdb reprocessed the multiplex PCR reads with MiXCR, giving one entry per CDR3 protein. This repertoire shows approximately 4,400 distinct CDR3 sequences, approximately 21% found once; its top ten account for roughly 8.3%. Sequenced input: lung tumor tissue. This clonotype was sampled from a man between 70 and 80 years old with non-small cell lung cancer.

CDR3 nucleotide sequence: TGTGCCAGCAGCGGGGGGGGGAGTCCAACTAATGAAAAACTGTTTTTT. Protein: CASSGGGSPTNEKLFF. This sequence joins TRBV12-3 or TRBV12-4 and TRBJ1-4; weak D call: TRBD1 (5 bases). With 6 bases removed from V and 0 bases from J, the gap between germline ends came to 14 bases. The CDR3 contains 16 residues.